This T cell receptor beta chain was documented in a study of tumor and adjacent non-tumor tissue in lung cancer. Looking at the study overall: Samples averaged about 4.17 million productive TCRbeta reads each. Whole-study findings and limits: Compared with tumor, normal lung showed significantly lower TCR diversity. Tumor repertoires had a smaller top 100 clone share than normal lung.

A modified ARM-PCR protocol with three rounds of nested PCR amplified TCRbeta. MiXCR, applied by TCRdb to the multiplex PCR reads, yields one record per CDR3 protein. The top ten hold more than 35% of the sample, which has approximately 120,000 distinct CDR3 sequences, 75% seen once. The template was RNA from unsorted bulk tissue. Newly diagnosed lung cancer patients had thoracic surgery in China, August–late 2014, without prior chemotherapy. To note about this clonotype: What it recognizes is unknown. At one end the junction does not follow the germline gene, possibly because of a read error.

Germline CDR1 and CDR2: LGHNA and YSLEER. CDR3 size: 18 residues. This sequence joins TRBV4-3 and TRBJ2-2; 8 nucleotides line up with TRBD1. The sequence derives from a woman between 55 and 75 years old with non-small cell lung cancer. Material for sequencing was lung tumor tissue. This CDR3 is CASRSRGHGERGTGELSF. The CDR3 nucleotides are TGCGCCAGCAGATCCAGGGGGCACGGGGAACGCGGCACCGGGGAGCTGTCTTTT.